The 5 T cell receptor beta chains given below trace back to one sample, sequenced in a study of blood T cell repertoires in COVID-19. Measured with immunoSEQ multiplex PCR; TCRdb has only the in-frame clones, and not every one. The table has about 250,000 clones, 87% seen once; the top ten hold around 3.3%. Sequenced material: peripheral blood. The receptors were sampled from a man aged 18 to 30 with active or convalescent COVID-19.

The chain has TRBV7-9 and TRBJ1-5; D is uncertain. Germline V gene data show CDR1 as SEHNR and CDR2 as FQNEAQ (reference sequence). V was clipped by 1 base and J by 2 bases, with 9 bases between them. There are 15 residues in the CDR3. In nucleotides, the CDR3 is TGTGCCAGCAGCTTAGGGGAGATTGGCAATCAGCCCCAGCATTTT. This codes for CASSLGEIGNQPQHF.

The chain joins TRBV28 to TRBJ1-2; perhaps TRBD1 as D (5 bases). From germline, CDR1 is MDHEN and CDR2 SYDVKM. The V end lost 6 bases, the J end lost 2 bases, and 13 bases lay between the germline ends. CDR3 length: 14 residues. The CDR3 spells CASRPRDPNYGYTF. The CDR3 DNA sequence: TGTGCCAGCAGACCCAGGGATCCCAACTATGGCTACACCTTC.

The CDR3 here is CASSLSGQGDQPQHF. CDR3 DNA sequence: TGTGCCAGCAGCTTGAGTGGGCAGGGGGATCAGCCCCAGCATTTT. This chain links TRBV5-8 with TRBJ1-5, with TRBD1 matching over 7 bases. The CDR3 contains 15 residues. Germline assignment: CDR1 SGHTS and CDR2 YDEGEE. The J segment lost 5 bases and the V segment lost 1 base, leaving 6 bases of the junction unmatched. Using reference TRBV5-8 and TRBJ1-5 for the parts outside the CDR3, the full variable domain is EAGVTQSPTHLIKTRGQQATLRCSPISGHTSVYWYQQALGLGLQFLLWYDEGEERNRGNFPPRFSGRQFPNYSSELNVNALELEDSALYLCASSLSGQGDQPQHFGDGTRLSIL.

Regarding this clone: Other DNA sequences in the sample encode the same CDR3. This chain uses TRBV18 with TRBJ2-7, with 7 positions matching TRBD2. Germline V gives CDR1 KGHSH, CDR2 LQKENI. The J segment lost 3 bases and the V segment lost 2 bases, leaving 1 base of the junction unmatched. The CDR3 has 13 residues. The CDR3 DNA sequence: TGTGCCAGCTCACCAACTAGCGACTACGAGCAGTACTTC. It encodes CASSPTSDYEQYF.

The DNA of the CDR3 is TGTGCCAGCAGCCCCAAGATACAGGGAACCTCTGGAAACACCATATATTTT. It specifies CASSPKIQGTSGNTIYF. This chain links TRBV7-2 with TRBJ1-3; weak D call: TRBD1 (6 bases). The ends were cut back, 5 bases at V and 0 bases at J, with 17 bases in the middle. Germline V gene data show CDR1 as SGHTA and CDR2 as FQGNSA. The CDR3 is made up of 17 amino acids.